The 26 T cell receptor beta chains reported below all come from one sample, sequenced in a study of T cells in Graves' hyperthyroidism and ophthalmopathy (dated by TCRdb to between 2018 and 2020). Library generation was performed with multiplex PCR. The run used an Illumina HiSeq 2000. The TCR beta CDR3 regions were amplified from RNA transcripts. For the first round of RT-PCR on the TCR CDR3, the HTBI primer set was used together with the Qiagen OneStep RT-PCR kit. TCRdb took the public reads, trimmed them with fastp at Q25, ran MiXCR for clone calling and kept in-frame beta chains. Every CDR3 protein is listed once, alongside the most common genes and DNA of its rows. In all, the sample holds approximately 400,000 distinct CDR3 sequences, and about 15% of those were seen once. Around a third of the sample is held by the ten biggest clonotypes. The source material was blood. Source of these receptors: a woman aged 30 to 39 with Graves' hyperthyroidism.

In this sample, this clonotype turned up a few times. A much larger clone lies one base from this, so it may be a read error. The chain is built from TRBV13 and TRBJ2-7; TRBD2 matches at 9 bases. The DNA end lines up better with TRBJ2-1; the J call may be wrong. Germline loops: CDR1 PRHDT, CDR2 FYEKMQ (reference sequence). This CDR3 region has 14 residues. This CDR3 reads CASSSPGLAYEQFF. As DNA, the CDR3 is TGTGCCAGCAGCTCGCCGGGACTAGCCTACGAGCAGTTCTTC.

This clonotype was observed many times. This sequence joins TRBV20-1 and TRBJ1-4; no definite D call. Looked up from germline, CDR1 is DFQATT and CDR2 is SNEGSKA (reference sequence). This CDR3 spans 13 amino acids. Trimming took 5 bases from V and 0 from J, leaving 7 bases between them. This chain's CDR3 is CSAVQSTNEKLFF. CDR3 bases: TGCAGTGCTGTCCAGTCAACTAATGAAAAACTGTTTTTT.

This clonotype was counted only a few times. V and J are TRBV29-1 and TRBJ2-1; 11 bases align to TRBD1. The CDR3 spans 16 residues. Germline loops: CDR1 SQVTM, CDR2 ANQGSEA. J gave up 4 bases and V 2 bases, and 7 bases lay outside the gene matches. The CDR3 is CSVETADRGQYNEQFF. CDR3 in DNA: TGCAGCGTTGAAACGGCGGACAGGGGGCAGTACAATGAGCAGTTCTTC.

This CDR3 reads CASSLDQVSHEQYF. The CDR3 DNA follows: TGTGCCAGCAGCTTGGACCAAGTATCCCACGAGCAGTACTTC. The V call is TRBV5-4, the J call TRBJ2-7; the D is unclear. Germline lookup yields CDR1 SGHNT and CDR2 YYREEE (reference sequence). V gave up 0 bases and J gave up 5 bases, with 12 bases separating them. This CDR3 has 14 residues.

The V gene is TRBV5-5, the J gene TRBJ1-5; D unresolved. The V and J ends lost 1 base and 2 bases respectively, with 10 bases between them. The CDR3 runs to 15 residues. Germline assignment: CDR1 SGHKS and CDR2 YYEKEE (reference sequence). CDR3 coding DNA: TGTGCCAGCAGCTTGCACGCGGAAGGCAATCAGCCCCAGCATTTT. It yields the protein CASSLHAEGNQPQHF.

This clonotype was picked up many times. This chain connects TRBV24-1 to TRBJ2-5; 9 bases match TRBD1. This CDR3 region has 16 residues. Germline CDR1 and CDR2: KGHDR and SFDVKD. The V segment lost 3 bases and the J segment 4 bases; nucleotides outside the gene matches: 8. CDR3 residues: CATSDLKPGQGETQYF. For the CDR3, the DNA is TGTGCCACCAGTGATCTGAAGCCGGGACAGGGAGAGACCCAGTACTTC.

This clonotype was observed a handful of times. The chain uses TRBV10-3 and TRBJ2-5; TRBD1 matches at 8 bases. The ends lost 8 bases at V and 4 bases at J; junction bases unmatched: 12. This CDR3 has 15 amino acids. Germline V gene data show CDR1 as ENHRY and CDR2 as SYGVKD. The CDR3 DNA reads TGTGCCATCGCAGGGGGCGGCTCAAGCGGAGAGACCCAGTACTTC. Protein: CAIAGGGSSGETQYF.

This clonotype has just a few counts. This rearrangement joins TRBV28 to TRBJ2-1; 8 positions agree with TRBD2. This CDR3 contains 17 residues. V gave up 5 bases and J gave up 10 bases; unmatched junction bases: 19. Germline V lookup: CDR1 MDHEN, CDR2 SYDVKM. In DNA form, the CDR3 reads TGTGCCAGCAGTCCCCCATTTGGGTCTGCGGGAGGTTGGGAGCAGTTCTTC. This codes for CASSPPFGSAGGWEQFF.

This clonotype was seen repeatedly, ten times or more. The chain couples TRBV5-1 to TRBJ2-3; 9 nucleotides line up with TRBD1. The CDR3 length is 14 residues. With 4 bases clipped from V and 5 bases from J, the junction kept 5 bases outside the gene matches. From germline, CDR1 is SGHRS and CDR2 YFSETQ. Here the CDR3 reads CASSAGQGLDTQYF. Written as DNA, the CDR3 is TGCGCCAGCAGCGCGGGACAGGGATTAGATACGCAGTATTTT.

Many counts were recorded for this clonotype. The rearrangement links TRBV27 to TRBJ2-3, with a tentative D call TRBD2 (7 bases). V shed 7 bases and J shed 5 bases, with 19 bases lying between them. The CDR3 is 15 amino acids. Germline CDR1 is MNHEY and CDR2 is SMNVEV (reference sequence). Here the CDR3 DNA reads TGTGCCAGCATAAGGGGGGGAGGAGGTCAAGATACGCAGTATTTT. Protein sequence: CASIRGGGGQDTQYF.

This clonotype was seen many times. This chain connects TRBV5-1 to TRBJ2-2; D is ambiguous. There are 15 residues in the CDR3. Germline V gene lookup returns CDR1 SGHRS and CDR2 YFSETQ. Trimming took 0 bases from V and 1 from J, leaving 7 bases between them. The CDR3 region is CASSLGSLNTGELFF. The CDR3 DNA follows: TGCGCCAGCAGCTTGGGCAGCCTGAACACCGGGGAGCTGTTTTTT. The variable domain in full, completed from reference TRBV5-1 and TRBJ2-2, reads KAGVTQTPRYLIKTRGQQVTLSCSPISGHRSVSWYQQTPGQGLQFLFEYFSETQRNKGNFPGRFSGRQFSNSRSEMNVSTLELGDSALYLCASSLGSLNTGELFFGEGSRLTVL.

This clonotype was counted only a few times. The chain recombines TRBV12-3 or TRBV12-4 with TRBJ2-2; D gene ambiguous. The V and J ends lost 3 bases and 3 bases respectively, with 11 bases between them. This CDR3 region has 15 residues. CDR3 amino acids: CASSLWNPDTGELFF. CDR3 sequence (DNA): TGTGCCAGCAGTTTGTGGAACCCCGACACCGGGGAGCTGTTTTTT.

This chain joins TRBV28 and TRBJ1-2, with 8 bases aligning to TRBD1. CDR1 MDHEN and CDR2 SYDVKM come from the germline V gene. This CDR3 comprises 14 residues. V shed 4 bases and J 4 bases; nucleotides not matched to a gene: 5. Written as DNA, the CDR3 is TGTGCCAGCAGTTCCAGGGGGCCTTTCTATGGCTACACCTTC. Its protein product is CASSSRGPFYGYTF.

The chain's CDR3 is CSARVPGAGGYTF. The DNA of the CDR3 is TGCAGTGCTAGAGTCCCGGGGGCGGGTGGCTACACCTTC. The rearrangement joins TRBV20-1 to TRBJ1-2, with D perhaps TRBD1 (6 bases). Trimming stripped 1 base from V and 7 bases from J, with 13 bases between. The CDR3 runs 13 residues. Germline assignment: CDR1 DFQATT and CDR2 SNEGSKA (reference sequence).

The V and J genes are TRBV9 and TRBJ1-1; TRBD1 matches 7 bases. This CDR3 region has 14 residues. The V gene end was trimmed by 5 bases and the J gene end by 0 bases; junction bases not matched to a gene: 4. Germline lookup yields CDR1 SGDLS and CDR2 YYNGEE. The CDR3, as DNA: TGTGCCAGCAGTGGGACAGTCATGAACACTGAAGCTTTCTTT. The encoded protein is CASSGTVMNTEAFF.

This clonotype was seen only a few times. CDR3 nucleotides: TGTGCCACCTTAAGCGAGGGCACAGATACGCAGTATTTT. This translates into CATLSEGTDTQYF. The chain combines TRBV6-1 with TRBJ2-3, with unresolved D. The V gene lost 10 bases and the J gene lost 1 base, with 12 bases spanning the gap. The CDR3 runs to 13 residues. The V gene's germline CDR1 is MNHNS and CDR2 SASEGT.

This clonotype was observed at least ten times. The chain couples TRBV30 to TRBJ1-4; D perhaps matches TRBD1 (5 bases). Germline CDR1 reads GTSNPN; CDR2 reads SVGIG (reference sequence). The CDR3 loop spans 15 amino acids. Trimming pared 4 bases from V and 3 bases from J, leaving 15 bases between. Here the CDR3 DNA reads TGTGCCTGGACGCCCGGGGCAGTGGCTAATGAAAAACTGTTTTTT. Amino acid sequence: CAWTPGAVANEKLFF.

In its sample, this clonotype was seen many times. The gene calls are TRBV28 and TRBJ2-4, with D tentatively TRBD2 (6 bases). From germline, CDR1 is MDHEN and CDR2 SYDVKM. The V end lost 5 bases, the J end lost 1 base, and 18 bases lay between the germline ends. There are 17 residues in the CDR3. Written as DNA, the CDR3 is TGTGCCAGCAGTCCCTTGGGGGAGGAATCGGCCAAAAACATTCAGTACTTC. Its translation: CASSPLGEESAKNIQYF.

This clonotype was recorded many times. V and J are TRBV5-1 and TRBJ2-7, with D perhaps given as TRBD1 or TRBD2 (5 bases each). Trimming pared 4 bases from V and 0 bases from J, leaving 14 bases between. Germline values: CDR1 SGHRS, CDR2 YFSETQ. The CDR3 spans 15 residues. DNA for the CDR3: TGCGCCAGCAGCCGGAGAGGGGAGAGCTCCTACGAGCAGTACTTC. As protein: CASSRRGESSYEQYF. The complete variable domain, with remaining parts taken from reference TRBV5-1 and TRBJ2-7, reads KAGVTQTPRYLIKTRGQQVTLSCSPISGHRSVSWYQQTPGQGLQFLFEYFSETQRNKGNFPGRFSGRQFSNSRSEMNVSTLELGDSALYLCASSRRGESSYEQYFGPGTRLTVT.

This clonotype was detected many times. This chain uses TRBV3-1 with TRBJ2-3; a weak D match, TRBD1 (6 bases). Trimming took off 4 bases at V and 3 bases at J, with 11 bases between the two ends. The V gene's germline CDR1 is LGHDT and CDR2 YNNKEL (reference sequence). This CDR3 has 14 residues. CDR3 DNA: TGTGCCAGCAGCCTCGGACAGAAAACAGATACGCAGTATTTT. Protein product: CASSLGQKTDTQYF.

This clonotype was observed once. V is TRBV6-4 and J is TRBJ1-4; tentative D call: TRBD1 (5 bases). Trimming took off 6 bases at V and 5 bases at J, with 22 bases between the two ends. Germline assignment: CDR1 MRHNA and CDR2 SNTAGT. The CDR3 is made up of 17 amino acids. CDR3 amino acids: CASRPLLIWDPNEKLFF. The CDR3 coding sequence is TGTGCCAGCAGACCCCTCCTAATTTGGGACCCGAATGAAAAACTGTTTTTT.

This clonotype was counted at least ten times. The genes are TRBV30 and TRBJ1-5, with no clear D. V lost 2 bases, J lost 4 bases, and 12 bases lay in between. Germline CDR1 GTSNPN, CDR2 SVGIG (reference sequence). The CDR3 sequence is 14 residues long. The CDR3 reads CAWSRGEENQPQHF. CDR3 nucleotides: TGTGCCTGGAGTCGCGGGGAGGAAAATCAGCCCCAGCATTTT.

CDR3 nucleotide sequence: TGCAGTGCCCCGACCGGGACTACACGATACAATGAGCAGTTCTTC. Amino acid sequence: CSAPTGTTRYNEQFF. The chain links TRBV20-1 to TRBJ2-1; 7 nucleotides match TRBD2. CDR3 length: 15 amino acids. Germline values: CDR1 DFQATT, CDR2 SNEGSKA (reference sequence). Losses at the gene ends were 6 bases for V and 4 bases for J; bases not matched to a gene: 12.

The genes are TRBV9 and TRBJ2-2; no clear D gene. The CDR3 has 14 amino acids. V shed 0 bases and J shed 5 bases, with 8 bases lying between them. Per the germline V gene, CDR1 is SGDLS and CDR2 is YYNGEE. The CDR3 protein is CASSVDLGTGELFF. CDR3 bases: TGTGCCAGCAGCGTAGATTTGGGGACCGGGGAGCTGTTTTTT.

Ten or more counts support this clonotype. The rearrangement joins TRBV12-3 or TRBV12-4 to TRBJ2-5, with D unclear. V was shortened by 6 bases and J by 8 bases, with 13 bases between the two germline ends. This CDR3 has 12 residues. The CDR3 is CASSPTYGTQYF. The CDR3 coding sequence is TGTGCCAGCAGCCCTACGTATGGTACCCAGTACTTC.

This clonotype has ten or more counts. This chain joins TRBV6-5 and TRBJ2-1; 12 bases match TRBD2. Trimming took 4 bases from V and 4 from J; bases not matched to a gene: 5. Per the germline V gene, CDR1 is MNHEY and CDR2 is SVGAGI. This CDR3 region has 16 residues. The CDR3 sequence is CASSFLTSGGYNEQFF. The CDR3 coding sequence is TGTGCCAGCAGTTTCCTGACTAGCGGGGGTTACAATGAGCAGTTCTTC.